This T cell receptor (beta chain) was recovered during a study of blood T cell repertoires in COVID-19. Study information: Acute and convalescent COVID-19 specimens originated in the United States, Italy and Spain.

The CDR3 contains 12 residues. CDR1 is MDHEN and CDR2 is SYDVKM in the germline V gene. Between the trimmed V and J ends, which lost 5 bases and 13 bases, there was a span of 15 bases. In its sample, this clone was seen once. In the original workflow: Estimates of nucleated cell counts were drawn from the amplification of reference gene primers. The table came from immunoSEQ multiplex PCR; TCRdb's copy has only in-frame clones and leaves some out. V, J and clone size reflect that table, while D and trimming were determined from the DNA. The sample has about 140,000 clones; around 84% are singletons. This rearrangement joins TRBV28 to TRBJ2-1, with a possible D match to TRBD1 (6 bases). Sequenced material: peripheral blood. This receptor was taken from a woman in her sixties or seventies with acute or convalescent COVID-19. DNA for the CDR3: TGTGCCAGCAGTGAACAGGGCCTAGGACAGTTCTTC. It translates to CASSEQGLGQFF.